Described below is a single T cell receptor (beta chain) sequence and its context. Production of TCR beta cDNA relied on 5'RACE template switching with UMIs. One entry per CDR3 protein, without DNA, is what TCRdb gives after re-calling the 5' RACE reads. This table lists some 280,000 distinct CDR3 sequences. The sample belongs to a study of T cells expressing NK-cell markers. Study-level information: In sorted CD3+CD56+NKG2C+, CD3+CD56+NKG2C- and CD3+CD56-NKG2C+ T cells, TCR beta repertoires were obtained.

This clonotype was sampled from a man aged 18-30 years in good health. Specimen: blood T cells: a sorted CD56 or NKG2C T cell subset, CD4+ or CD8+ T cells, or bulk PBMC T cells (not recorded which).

Here the CDR3 reads CASSLGGAPADTQYF. This sequence joins TRBV7-6 and TRBJ2-3; TCRdb outputs TRBD1, but without DNA this stays unchecked. This CDR3 region has 15 residues. Germline CDR1 SGHVS, CDR2 FNYEAQ. Together with reference TRBV7-6 and TRBJ2-3, the CDR3 gives the full variable domain: GAGVSQSPRYKVTKRGQDVALRCDPISGHVSLYWYRQALGQGPEFLTYFNYEAQQDKSGLPNDRFSAERPEGSISTLTIQRTEQRDSAMYRCASSLGGAPADTQYFGPGTRLTVL.